The clone carrying this T cell receptor (beta chain) was seen once. This sample stems from a study of blood T cell repertoires in COVID-19. The overall study: The study drew acute and convalescent COVID-19 samples from the United States, Italy and Spain. T cells, B-cell-depleted T cells, or PBMCs provided the cDNA or gDNA that served as material.

TCRdb keeps only in-frame clones here, not all; method: immunoSEQ multiplex PCR. The table lists about 200,000 clones, approximately 80% of them singletons. The CDR3 runs to 16 residues. After removal of 4 bases from V and 0 bases from J, the junction contained 2 bases not matched to a gene. Germline V gene lookup returns CDR1 LGHDT and CDR2 YNNKEL (reference sequence). This chain links TRBV3-1 (or the pseudogene TRBV3-2) with TRBJ2-7; 14 bases match TRBD2. The receptor was isolated from a man aged 40-49 years with acute or convalescent COVID-19. Sequencing was done on a sample of peripheral blood. The CDR3 region is CASSRLAGGSSYEQYF. DNA for the CDR3: TGTGCCAGCAGCCGACTAGCGGGAGGGAGCTCCTACGAGCAGTACTTC.